This T cell receptor (beta chain) was documented in a study of PD-1 blockade in classical Hodgkin lymphoma (dated by TCRdb to the early 2020s). Regarding the complete study: Nivolumab dosing was 3 mg/kg intravenously every 2 weeks, continuing until either disease progression or unacceptable toxicity. A peripheral blood immune signature of response to PD-1 blockade in classical Hodgkin lymphoma was defined using TCR beta sequencing and CyTOF.

The time point label of this sample denotes: cycle 1 day 1 (C1D1), immediately before nivolumab initiation. All trial patients had relapsed after autologous stem cell transplantation, with cohorts A, B and C differing in prior brentuximab vedotin exposure. A total of 56 patients with relapsed/refractory classical Hodgkin lymphoma made up the trial cohort, and each patient's best overall response was complete response, partial response or progressive disease. Single-agent nivolumab was administered to trial patients in the multi-cohort phase II CheckMate 205 trial. An independent review committee assessed best overall response using the 2007 International Working Group response criteria. PBMCs from the trial were collected at three points: immediately before nivolumab initiation (C1D1), and during therapy at cycle 2 day 1 and cycle 4 day 1. Peripheral blood was collected in 8 mL Vacutainer Cell Preparation Tubes, from which PBMCs were isolated by centrifugation and then cryopreserved.

What the study reported, not specific to this receptor: Baseline diversity similar to that of newly diagnosed patients was observed in trial patients achieving complete response, whereas significantly lower diversity was observed in partial responders and progressors. Lower diversity was observed in patients in whom nivolumab was started less than 1 year after ASCT, and these patients were excluded from later analyses so that confounding by immune reconstitution would be avoided. Baseline TCR diversity was reported as lower in newly diagnosed patients than in healthy donors, and lower still in relapsed/refractory patients. CD4+ but not CD8+ TCR diversity rose significantly by C4D1 (p=0.0027 vs p=0.16), most apparent in complete responders (p=0.02). Only a single clinical trial cohort was studied, and what caused the repertoire differences, possibly disease activity or prior therapy, remained undefined.

Genomic DNA was extracted with the Qiagen DNeasy kit from unsorted PBMCs and from negatively selected CD4+ and CD8+ fractions. Using primers that anneal to V and J segments, immunoSEQ multiplex PCR amplified the TCR beta CDR3 regions. A synthetic immune receptor repertoire was used to minimize amplification bias, and any residual bias was removed computationally once sequencing was done. The authors processed their data as follows. Repertoire diversity was quantified as the Shannon entropy index using custom Python scripts. The unsorted, CD4+ and CD8+ repertoires were each analyzed separately, with the exception of combined analyses, where CD4+ and CD8+ sequences were merged in silico. A clone was considered expanded if an increase in frequency of at least 2-fold after treatment relative to C1D1 was found, and a pseudocount of 0.5 was applied to clones undetected at baseline. Clones with 0 or 1 copy at C1D1 were classified as singleton clones, and clones with 2 or more copies were classified as non-singleton clones. Clones expanded in unsorted samples were annotated as CD4+, CD8+ or unknown by matching protein sequences in sorted samples from the same patient. Wilcoxon tests were applied to paired samples to test diversity changes from C1D1 to C4D1. The table comes from immuneACCESS by way of TCRdb, which keeps in-frame sequences with V and J called. Part of the clones is missing from these tables; in studies checked, under half for an unresolved V gene and the rest for unknown reasons. That table is the source of V, J and clone size, and D and trimming were worked out from the DNA. The sample includes about 23,000 clones, with about two thirds observed a single time. About 17% of the sample is held by the ten biggest clonotypes.

CDR1 LGHNA and CDR2 YSLEER are derived from the germline V gene. The V end gives up 3 bases and the J end 4 bases, leaving 0 bases in the junction not matched to a gene. The CDR3 starts with the cysteine, ends with the phenylalanine, and has 13 residues. Of all the DNA, just the CDR3 is kept, 39 bases in frame from base 1. Points on this clone: Its specific antigen is unknown. No much larger clonotype is one base removed from it; base qualities were not supplied.

The sequence came from a human donor with classical Hodgkin lymphoma. The sample consisted of peripheral blood mononuclear cells (PBMCs), taken at baseline. This chain is built from TRBV4-3 and TRBJ1-3, and 7 junction bases match TRBD1. This receptor has the CDR3 CASSQGQGNTIYF. The nucleotides are TGCGCCAGCAGCCAGGGACAGGGAAACACCATATATTTT.